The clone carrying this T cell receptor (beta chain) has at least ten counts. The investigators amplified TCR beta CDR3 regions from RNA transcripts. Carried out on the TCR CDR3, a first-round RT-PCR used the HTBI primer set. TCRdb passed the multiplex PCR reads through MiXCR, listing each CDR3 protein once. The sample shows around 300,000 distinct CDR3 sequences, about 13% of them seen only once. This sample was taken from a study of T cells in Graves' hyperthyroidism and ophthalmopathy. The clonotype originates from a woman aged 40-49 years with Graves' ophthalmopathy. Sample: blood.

In DNA, the CDR3 is TGTGCCAGCAGCGACAGGGGGTTGTGGGAGACCCAGTACTTC. Protein sequence: CASSDRGLWETQYF. The chain has TRBV27 and TRBJ2-5, with 9 bases identical to TRBD1. Germline V CDR1 and CDR2: MNHEY, SMNVEV (reference sequence). The CDR3 consists of 14 residues. V lost 6 bases and J lost 5; bases outside the gene matches: 7.